The 18 T cell receptor beta chains given below trace back to one sample, sequenced in a study of CD8+CD57+ T cells in acquired aplastic anemia. Flow cytometry had shown expanded CD8+CD57+ cells in the patients chosen for sequencing. The TCR beta profiling, which covered VDJ combination and CDR3 sequence, was carried out using genomic DNA as the template. TCRdb itself ran the reads through MiXCR, one entry per CDR3 protein. Seen here are fewer than 250,000 distinct CDR3 sequences, approximately 45% observed once, and the top ten hold 7% to 9.5%. The sequenced sample was sorted CD4+, CD8+, or CD8+CD57+ T cells (not recorded which) from PBMCs. The receptors were gathered from a human donor with aplastic anemia.

The chain carries TRBV25-1 and TRBJ1-6, with 9 bases fitting TRBD1. The CDR3 is 16 amino acids. The V gene end was trimmed by 5 bases and the J gene end by 8 bases; junction bases not matched to a gene: 10. CDR1 is MGHDK, CDR2 SYGVNS, per germline. CDR3 nucleotides: TGTGCCAGCAGTTTACAGGGGACAGGGTGGGATTCACCCCTCCACTTT. Protein product: CASSLQGTGWDSPLHF.

This clonotype was detected many times. The chain's CDR3 is CASSWPGQGVNTIYF. CDR3 nucleotides: TGTGCCAGCAGCTGGCCGGGACAGGGAGTGAACACCATATATTTT. V and J are TRBV5-6 and TRBJ1-3, with 9 bases fitting TRBD1. Germline loops: CDR1 SGHDT, CDR2 YYEEEE. The CDR3 length is 15 residues. Unmatched junction bases numbered 8, after V lost 3 bases and J lost 7 bases.

This clonotype was recorded many times. V is TRBV5-6 and J is TRBJ2-1; the D is unclear. Trimming removed 0 bases from V and 7 bases from J, with 17 bases in between. The CDR3 spans 16 residues. Germline assignment: CDR1 SGHDT and CDR2 YYEEEE. CDR3 DNA: TGTGCCAGCAGCTTGGCGTACAGCTCCTCGCGGAATGAGCAGTTCTTC. This translates into CASSLAYSSSRNEQFF.

This rearrangement joins TRBV6-6 to TRBJ1-1; 9 positions agree with TRBD1. The CDR3 covers 14 residues. Germline CDR1 reads MNHNY; CDR2 reads SVGAGI (reference sequence). The junction had 7 bases not matched to a gene; V was cut back by 5 bases and J by 6 bases. This CDR3 reads CASSRRDREPEAFF. CDR3 DNA sequence: TGTGCCAGCAGTCGCCGGGACAGGGAGCCTGAAGCTTTCTTT.

The V gene is TRBV12-3 or TRBV12-4, the J gene TRBJ1-3, with TRBD1 matching over 7 bases. The CDR3 length is 15 residues. The V segment lost 3 bases and the J segment 8 bases; nucleotides outside the gene matches: 10. CDR3 coding DNA: TGTGCCAGCAGTTTCTCAGGGGGTGCCCGAGACACCATATATTTT. It encodes CASSFSGGARDTIYF.

This clonotype was observed at least ten times. This chain links TRBV2 with TRBJ2-7; the D is unclear. Trimming stripped 8 bases from V and 2 bases from J, with 10 bases between. This CDR3 spans 12 amino acids. Germline V gene lookup returns CDR1 SNHLY and CDR2 FYNNEI. The DNA of the CDR3 is TGTGCCAGCGAGGTAGTCCCCTACGAGCAGTACTTC. Translated: CASEVVPYEQYF.

This chain joins TRBV12-3 or TRBV12-4 and TRBJ2-4, with TRBD2 identical over 10 bases. Trimming at V came to 4 bases and at J to 7 bases, leaving 13 bases not matched to a gene. The CDR3 has 17 residues. CDR3 loop: CASSYPESAGGRNIQYF. The CDR3 DNA reads TGTGCCAGCAGTTACCCCGAATCAGCGGGAGGGCGGAACATTCAGTACTTC.

This clonotype has just one count. The chain joins TRBV10-3 to TRBJ2-7, with 10 bases aligning to TRBD1. Germline V lookup: CDR1 ENHRY, CDR2 SYGVKD. The CDR3 runs 13 residues. V gave up 4 bases and J gave up 4 bases; unmatched junction bases: 1. The CDR3 nucleotides read TGTGCCATCAGTGGACAGGGGGCATACGAGCAGTACTTC. Its protein product is CAISGQGAYEQYF.

This clonotype was recorded many times. V is TRBV20-1 and J is TRBJ1-5; a weak D match, TRBD1 (5 bases). The length of the CDR3 is 16 residues. Per the germline V gene, CDR1 is DFQATT and CDR2 is SNEGSKA (reference sequence). V was shortened by 1 base and J by 0 bases, with 13 bases between the two germline ends. CDR3 DNA sequence: TGCAGTGCTAGAGGCGGACACCGGTATAGCAATCAGCCCCAGCATTTT. Translation: CSARGGHRYSNQPQHF.

This clonotype was seen a few times. The gene calls are TRBV7-9 and TRBJ2-4; D is ambiguous. Germline V gives CDR1 SEHNR, CDR2 FQNEAQ (reference sequence). V was clipped by 5 bases and J by 0 bases, with 14 bases between them. This CDR3 has 16 amino acids. CDR3 nucleotides: TGTGCCAGCAGCACCTCGGACGGATTAGCCAAAAACATTCAGTACTTC. This translates into CASSTSDGLAKNIQYF.

The chain recombines TRBV6-5 with TRBJ2-1, with TRBD1 matching over 10 bases. This CDR3 is built from 15 residues. V shed 6 bases, J shed 6 bases, and the junction held 8 bases outside the gene matches. The germline V gene encodes CDR1 MNHEY and CDR2 SVGAGI. CDR3 protein: CASRAGTGALNEQFF. The CDR3 region has the DNA TGTGCCAGCAGAGCCGGGACAGGGGCTCTCAATGAGCAGTTCTTC.

This clonotype was recorded at least ten times. The chain is built from TRBV27 and TRBJ2-7, with D unresolved. The CDR3 spans 14 residues. V lost 6 bases and J 0 bases, leaving 12 bases between the germline ends. Germline V gene data show CDR1 as MNHEY and CDR2 as SMNVEV (reference sequence). In DNA, the CDR3 is TGTGCCAGCAGCAAATCTGGGGTCTCCTACGAGCAGTACTTC. Its translation: CASSKSGVSYEQYF.

The chain is built from TRBV7-9 and TRBJ1-2, with a tentative D call TRBD1 (6 bases). The germline CDR1 and CDR2 sequences are SEHNR and FQNEAQ (reference sequence). This CDR3 region has 13 residues. V dropped 6 bases and J dropped 7 bases, with 15 bases sitting between them. The CDR3 DNA reads TGTGCCAGCAGGCACAGGGAGACGGGTGGCTACACCTTC. Translated: CASRHRETGGYTF.

The V and J genes are TRBV4-3 and TRBJ2-3; D call uncertain. The germline CDR1 and CDR2 sequences are LGHNA and YSLEER. This CDR3 region has 13 residues. Trimming took off 1 base at V and 5 bases at J, with 7 bases between the two ends. CDR3 sequence: CASSQGWGDTQYF. The CDR3 region has the DNA TGCGCCAGCAGCCAAGGGTGGGGAGATACGCAGTATTTT.

The rearrangement links TRBV11-2 to TRBJ1-2; D uncertain. The ends were cut back, 1 base at V and 5 bases at J, with 14 bases in the middle. The CDR3 has 15 amino acids. CDR1 is SGHAT, CDR2 FQNNGV, per germline. CDR3 region: CASSLVATAPYGYTF. CDR3 in DNA: TGTGCCAGCAGCTTAGTAGCCACAGCTCCTTATGGCTACACCTTC.

The J gene is TRBJ2-2, the V gene TRBV28, with 12 bases aligning to TRBD2. This CDR3 spans 16 amino acids. V was pared by 5 bases and J by 4 bases, with 5 bases of the junction left unmatched. Germline CDR1 reads MDHEN; CDR2 reads SYDVKM. This CDR3 reads CASSRLAGVATGELFF. The CDR3 nucleotides are TGTGCCAGCAGTAGACTAGCGGGAGTCGCCACCGGGGAGCTGTTTTTT.

In this sample, this clonotype turned up a few times. A single base separates this from a much larger clone, so it may be a read error. The missing conserved phenylalanine or tryptophan at the end of this CDR3 makes a read error likely. The chain joins TRBV2 to TRBJ1-1; D is perhaps TRBD1 (6 bases). V shed 8 bases and J shed 0 bases, with 10 bases lying between them. The CDR3 sequence is 13 residues long. Germline V gene data show CDR1 as SNHLY and CDR2 as FYNNEI. The CDR3: CASLGGLNTEAFL. CDR3 DNA: TGTGCCAGCCTGGGGGGCCTGAACACTGAAGCTTTCCTT.

The genes are TRBV19 and TRBJ1-1, with 11 bases lining up with TRBD1. The V gene end was trimmed by 8 bases and the J gene end by 3 bases; junction bases not matched to a gene: 5. Germline V lookup: CDR1 LNHDA, CDR2 SQIVND (reference sequence). The CDR3 is made up of 14 amino acids. In DNA form, the CDR3 reads TGTGCCAGTGGAGGACAGGGGGCCTACACTGAAGCTTTCTTT. As protein: CASGGQGAYTEAFF.